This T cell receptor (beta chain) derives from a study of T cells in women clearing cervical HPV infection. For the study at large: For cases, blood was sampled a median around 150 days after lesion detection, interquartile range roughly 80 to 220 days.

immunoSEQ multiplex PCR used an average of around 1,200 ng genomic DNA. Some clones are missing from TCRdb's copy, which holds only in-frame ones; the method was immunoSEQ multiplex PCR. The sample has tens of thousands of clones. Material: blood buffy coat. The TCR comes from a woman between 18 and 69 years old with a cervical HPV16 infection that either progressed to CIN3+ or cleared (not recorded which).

The CDR3 loop reads CASMRQGTYNEQFF. CDR3 DNA (partial): TGTGCCAGCATGAGGCAGGGAACCTACAATGAG. The chain links TRBV28 to TRBJ2-1; TRBD1 might be the D (5 bases). Coverage ceases 3 residues before the CDR3 finishes, and the germline J gene fills in the end. This CDR3 region has 14 residues. Per the germline V gene, CDR1 is MDHEN and CDR2 is SYDVKM. Deletions cut 7 bases from V and 2 bases from J, with 12 bases between.